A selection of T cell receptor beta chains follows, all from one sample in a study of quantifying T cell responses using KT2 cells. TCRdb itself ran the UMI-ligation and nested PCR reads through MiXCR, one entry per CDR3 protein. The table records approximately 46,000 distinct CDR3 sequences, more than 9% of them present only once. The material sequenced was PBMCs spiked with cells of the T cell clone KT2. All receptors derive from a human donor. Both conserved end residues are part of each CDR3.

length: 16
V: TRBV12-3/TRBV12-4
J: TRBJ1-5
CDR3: CASREPSAQGNQPQHF

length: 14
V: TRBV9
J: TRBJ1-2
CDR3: CASSVPSDRDGYTF

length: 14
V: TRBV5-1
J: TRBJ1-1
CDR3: CASSLQIDRAKAFF

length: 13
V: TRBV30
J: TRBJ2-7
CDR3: CAWGHGIGYEQYF

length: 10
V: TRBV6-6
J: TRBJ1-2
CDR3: CASSRRGYTF

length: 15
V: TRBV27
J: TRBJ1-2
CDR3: CASTPGTGLNYGYTF

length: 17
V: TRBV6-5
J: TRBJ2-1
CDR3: CASSYLPGTGVLDEQFF

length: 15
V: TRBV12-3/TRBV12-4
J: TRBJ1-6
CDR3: CASSPGQGPNSPLHF

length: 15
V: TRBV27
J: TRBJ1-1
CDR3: CASSPTLTGNTEVFF

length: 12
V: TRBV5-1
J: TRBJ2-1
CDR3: CASSLRGPEQFF

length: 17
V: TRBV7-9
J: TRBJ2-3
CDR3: CASSSLGTLRFTDTQYF

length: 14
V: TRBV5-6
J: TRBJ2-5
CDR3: CASSFWGLEETQYF

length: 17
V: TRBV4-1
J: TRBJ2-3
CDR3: CASSQVRRAIGADTQYF

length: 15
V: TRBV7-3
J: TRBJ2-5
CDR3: CASSSRSGRGETQYF

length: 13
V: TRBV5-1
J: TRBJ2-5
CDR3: CASSRIPKETQYF

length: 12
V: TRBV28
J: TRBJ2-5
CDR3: CASSLFQETQYF

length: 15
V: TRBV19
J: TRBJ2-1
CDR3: CASSHLAESYNEQFF

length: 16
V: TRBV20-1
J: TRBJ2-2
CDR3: CSARKMGLAVTGELFF

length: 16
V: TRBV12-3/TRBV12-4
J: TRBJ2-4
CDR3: CASSSGQGEAENIQYF

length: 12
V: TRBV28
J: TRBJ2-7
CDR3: CASSLGIGEWYF

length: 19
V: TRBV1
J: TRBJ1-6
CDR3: CTSDQGGNRAKNYNSPLHF

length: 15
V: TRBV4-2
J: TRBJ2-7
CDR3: CASSQTGNLLYEQYF

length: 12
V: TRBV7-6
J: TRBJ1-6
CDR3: CASSRLGSPLHF

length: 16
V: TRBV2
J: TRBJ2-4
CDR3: CASSPGVRVAKNIQYF

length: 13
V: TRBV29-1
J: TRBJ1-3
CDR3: CSVSRNSGNTIYF

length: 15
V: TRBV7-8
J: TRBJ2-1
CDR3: CASSLAVGSYNEQFF

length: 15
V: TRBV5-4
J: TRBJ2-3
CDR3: CASSFGGRATDTQYF

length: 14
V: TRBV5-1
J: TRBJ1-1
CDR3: CASRQGNGNTEAFF

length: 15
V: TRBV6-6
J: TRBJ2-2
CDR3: CAISLVVGDTGELFF

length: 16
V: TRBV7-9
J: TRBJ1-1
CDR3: CASRLQGGSWNTEAFF

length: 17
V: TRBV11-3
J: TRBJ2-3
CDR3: CASSLAFGVLAPDTQYF

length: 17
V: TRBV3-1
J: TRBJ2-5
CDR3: CASSPGVLARYQETQYF

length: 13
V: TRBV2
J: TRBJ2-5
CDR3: CASLGPYQETQYF

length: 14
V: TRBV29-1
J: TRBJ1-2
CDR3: CSVRADDRAAGYTF

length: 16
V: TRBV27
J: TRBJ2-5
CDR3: CASSKRTPFSQETQYF